This T cell receptor beta chain is from a study of blood T cell repertoires in COVID-19. Study context: Donors in the United States, Italy and Spain gave samples during acute or convalescent COVID-19. The cDNA or gDNA used as material had been derived from T cells, B-cell-depleted T cells, or PBMCs.

Original data processing: Reference gene primer amplification in the assay estimated nucleated cell counts. The repertoire was sequenced with immunoSEQ multiplex PCR; TCRdb's copy has only in-frame clones and lacks some. For V, J and clone size, that table is used; D and trimming come from the DNA. The profile shows 200,000 to 300,000 clones, approximately 83% of them singletons. The CDR3 has 15 amino acids. CDR1 is SGHDN and CDR2 is FVKESK in the germline V gene. Losses at the gene ends were 1 base for V and 8 bases for J; bases not matched to a gene: 8. The sequence was collected from an elderly man with acute or convalescent COVID-19. Sequencing input: peripheral blood. The chain joins TRBV14 to TRBJ1-1, with TRBD1 matching 9 bases. CDR3 sequence reads: CASSQGGTGRGEAFF. The CDR3 bases are TGTGCCAGCAGCCAAGGGGGGACAGGGAGAGGGGAAGCTTTCTTT.